The 7 T cell receptor beta chains given below trace back to one sample, sequenced in a study of blood T cell repertoires in COVID-19. This table comes from immunoSEQ multiplex PCR, and its TCRdb copy is limited to in-frame clones, with some not included. The table records approximately 170,000 clones, 84% of them present only once. The sample consisted of peripheral blood. These receptors all stem from a man aged 35 to 55 who had recovered from COVID-19.

The V and J genes are TRBV6-6 and TRBJ2-3, with a possible D match to TRBD2 (6 bases). The ends were cut back, 8 bases at V and 6 bases at J, with 18 bases in the middle. This CDR3 has 14 residues. Germline CDR1 and CDR2: MNHNY and SVGAGI (reference sequence). This CDR3 is CASVPMSGLDTQYF. CDR3 nucleotide sequence: TGTGCCAGCGTCCCAATGAGCGGGCTGGATACGCAGTATTTT.

The chain links TRBV7-9 to TRBJ2-3, with TRBD2 matching 10 bases. CDR3 length: 15 amino acids. In germline, CDR1 is SEHNR, CDR2 FQNEAQ (reference sequence). The V segment lost 5 bases and the J segment 1 base; nucleotides outside the gene matches: 3. CDR3 in amino acids: CASSLTSGGTDTQYF. CDR3 sequence (DNA): TGTGCCAGCAGCCTAACTAGCGGGGGCACAGATACGCAGTATTTT.

This clone appeared a single time. This chain links TRBV6-2 or TRBV6-3 with TRBJ2-6, with 8 nucleotides matching TRBD1. The CDR3 extends over 15 amino acids. After removal of 4 bases from V and 4 bases from J, the junction contained 3 bases not matched to a gene. Germline loops: CDR1 MNHEY, CDR2 SVGEGT. CDR3 DNA sequence: TGTGCCAGCAGTTTTCAGGGGGCGGGGGCCAACGTCCTGACTTTC. Its translation is CASSFQGAGANVLTF.

The table lists this clone with a count of one. The chain has TRBV7-9 and TRBJ2-1, with D unresolved. Trimming pared 2 bases from V and 0 bases from J, leaving 11 bases between. Germline V gives CDR1 SEHNR, CDR2 FQNEAQ (reference sequence). This CDR3 comprises 16 residues. DNA for the CDR3: TGTGCCAGCAGCTTATTGTTCGGTTTCTCCTACAATGAGCAGTTCTTC. Encoded protein: CASSLLFGFSYNEQFF.

The chain is built from TRBV9 and TRBJ2-5; 12 bases match TRBD2. The CDR3 is 13 amino acids. After removal of 9 bases from V and 5 bases from J, the junction contained 5 bases not matched to a gene. Germline loops: CDR1 SGDLS, CDR2 YYNGEE. This CDR3 is CATLAGGGETQYF. CDR3 nucleotides: TGTGCCACTCTAGCGGGAGGGGGGGAGACCCAGTACTTC.

This chain uses TRBV3-1 (or the pseudogene TRBV3-2) with TRBJ2-7; TRBD2 agrees at 8 bases. Germline V gene data show CDR1 as LGHDT and CDR2 as YNNKEL (reference sequence). The CDR3 extends over 16 amino acids. V shed 1 base, J shed 2 bases, and the junction held 7 bases outside the gene matches. The CDR3 sequence is CASSQGGASGPYEQYF. The CDR3 nucleotides read TGTGCCAGCAGCCAAGGTGGGGCTAGCGGGCCCTACGAGCAGTACTTC.

The chain couples TRBV27 to TRBJ2-3; the D is unclear. Deletions cut 6 bases from V and 4 bases from J, with 14 bases between. CDR3 length: 14 residues. CDR1 MNHEY and CDR2 SMNVEV come from the germline V gene (reference sequence). As DNA, the CDR3 is TGTGCCAGCAGCCCTAGGTTCGAATCAGATACGCAGTATTTT. This gives the protein CASSPRFESDTQYF.